Listed below are T cell receptor beta chains from one sample, sequenced in a study of PD-1 blockade in classical Hodgkin lymphoma. Repertoires were generated with immunoSEQ multiplex PCR, while TCRdb's copy carries only in-frame clones and drops some. In the table there are about 58,000 clones, about 91% of which are singletons. Sequencing used peripheral blood mononuclear cells (PBMCs), obtained before the second cycle of nivolumab. These receptor sequences come from a human donor with classical Hodgkin lymphoma. Each CDR3 is given with its conserved first and last residue. The D gene is left open where the match is weak. Rows may omit the clone size; those that give it use once, few, many or a size class.

V	D	size	J	DNA	CDR3
TRBV5-1	NA	NA	TRBJ1-2	TGCGCCAGCAGCGTACAAAAACAGGGAGAAGATGGCTACACCTTC	CASSVQKQGEDGYTF
TRBV29-1	TRBD1	NA	TRBJ2-7	TGCAGCGTCGACAGGGGCGGCTACGAGCAGTACTTC	CSVDRGGYEQYF
TRBV28	NA	NA	TRBJ2-5	TGTGCCAGCAGTCCCCCGGACGGCTTTGGCGAGACCCAGTACTTC	CASSPPDGFGETQYF
TRBV25-1	TRBD1	NA	TRBJ1-4	TGTGCCAGCAGTGACCCGGGACAGAGGAATGAAAAACTGTTTTTT	CASSDPGQRNEKLFF
TRBV27	NA	NA	TRBJ2-2	TGTGCCAGCAGTTTAGGGTTGTCGGGCGATCTTCACACCGGGGAGCTGTTTTTT	CASSLGLSGDLHTGELFF
TRBV6-6	NA	NA	TRBJ1-2	TGTGCCAGCAGCCGTACTGGGTGGGATAACTATGGCTACACCTTC	CASSRTGWDNYGYTF
TRBV4-2	NA	NA	TRBJ2-3	TGTGCCAGCAGCCAAGAGGAGGTAGGAGATACGCAGTATTTT	CASSQEEVGDTQYF
TRBV4-3	NA	NA	TRBJ2-7	TGCGCCAGCAGCCCGCGGCTCTCTATGACTAGTTCCTACGAGCAGTACTTC	CASSPRLSMTSSYEQYF
TRBV6-5	NA	NA	TRBJ1-1	TGTGCCAGCAGTTACTCAATCCAGGCTGAAGCTTTCTTT	CASSYSIQAEAFF
TRBV5-1	NA	NA	TRBJ2-1	TGCGCCAGCATCCGGTCACAGGGTGAGCAGTTCTTC	CASIRSQGEQFF
TRBV2	NA	NA	TRBJ1-5	TGTGCCAGCAGTGATCTGGTGTCTCAGCCCCAGCATTTT	CASSDLVSQPQHF
TRBV27	TRBD2	NA	TRBJ2-1	TGTGCCAGCAGTCCATACGGGACTAGCGGGACCTACAATGAGCAGTTCTTC	CASSPYGTSGTYNEQFF
TRBV7-9	NA	once	TRBJ2-3	TGTGCCAGCAGCGTACTGGTGGGGGGCACAGATACGCAGTATTTT	CASSVLVGGTDTQYF
TRBV19	NA	NA	TRBJ1-5	TGTGCCAGTAGTCCCACGGGGTGGGGGTCGAATCAGCCCCAGCATTTT	CASSPTGWGSNQPQHF